Listed here are 21 T cell receptor beta chains from one sample, sequenced in a study of T cell repertoires in cytomegalovirus infection. The antigens for these receptors are not known. TCRdb re-called the reads through MiXCR, storing one row per CDR3 protein. The table has about 740,000 distinct CDR3 sequences, around a third seen once. This material consisted of cultured PBMCs, taken from culture after CMV antigen stimulation. Receptors originate from a human donor in good health (CMV status not recorded). Some clones in this sample may be carry-over from other donors' samples.

The sample holds many counts of this clonotype. The chain couples TRBV7-2 to TRBJ2-5, with D perhaps given as TRBD1 or TRBD2 (5 bases each). Germline-derived CDR1 and CDR2 are SGHTA and FQGNSA. The CDR3 contains 14 residues. Trimming pared 5 bases from V and 3 bases from J, leaving 13 bases between. The CDR3 coding sequence is TGTGCCAGCAGCCAAACGCGAGGGGAAGAGACCCAGTACTTC. Residues: CASSQTRGEETQYF.

This clonotype was counted ten times or more. This chain joins TRBV7-2 and TRBJ1-1; tentative D call: TRBD1 (6 bases). V was trimmed by 6 bases and J by 5 bases, leaving 19 bases between them. The CDR3 covers 15 residues. The germline V gene encodes CDR1 SGHTA and CDR2 FQGNSA. The CDR3 spells CASSDPSGGRTEAFF. CDR3 in DNA: TGTGCCAGCAGTGACCCGTCCGGGGGGCGGACTGAAGCTTTCTTT.

The chain uses TRBV10-3 and TRBJ2-1; 9 bases map to TRBD1. V lost 6 bases to trimming and J lost 4 bases; unmatched junction nucleotides: 4. The CDR3 is 14 residues long. The germline gives CDR1 ENHRY, CDR2 SYGVKD. For the CDR3, the DNA is TGTGCCATCAGGCCGGGACAGGGTTACAATGAGCAGTTCTTC. Protein product: CAIRPGQGYNEQFF.

The genes are TRBV7-6 and TRBJ1-1; TRBD1 is a possible D gene (5 bases). The V gene's germline CDR1 is SGHVS and CDR2 FNYEAQ. V was shortened by 2 bases and J by 1 base, with 11 bases between the two germline ends. The CDR3 contains 15 residues. CDR3 bases: TGTGCCAGCAGCTTATGGGGGGGGGAGAACACTGAAGCTTTCTTT. It yields the protein CASSLWGGENTEAFF.

The sample holds a few counts of this clonotype. This chain uses TRBV7-6 with TRBJ2-5; TRBD2 is a possible D gene (6 bases). The CDR3 loop spans 14 amino acids. The V gene lost 2 bases and the J gene lost 4 bases, with 11 bases spanning the gap. Per germline, CDR1 SGHVS and CDR2 FNYEAQ. The CDR3 spells CASSLIGGRETQYF. In DNA, the CDR3 is TGTGCCAGCAGCTTAATCGGGGGACGAGAGACCCAGTACTTC. Full variable domain (rest looked up from reference TRBV7-6 and TRBJ2-5): GAGVSQSPRYKVTKRGQDVALRCDPISGHVSLYWYRQALGQGPEFLTYFNYEAQQDKSGLPNDRFSAERPEGSISTLTIQRTEQRDSAMYRCASSLIGGRETQYFGPGTRLLVL.

This clonotype was detected once. The chain joins TRBV10-3 to TRBJ1-1; D uncertain. Trimming took 3 bases from V and 3 from J, leaving 11 bases between them. The germline V gene has CDR1 ENHRY and CDR2 SYGVKD. CDR3 size: 14 residues. Written as DNA, the CDR3 is TGTGCCATCAGTGAAAAGGTGTGGGACACTGAAGCTTTCTTT. It translates to CAISEKVWDTEAFF.

The chain has TRBV15 and TRBJ1-1, with TRBD1 as a possible D gene (5 bases). Germline CDR1 is LNHNV and CDR2 is YYDKDF (reference sequence). This CDR3 is built from 14 residues. V lost 0 bases to trimming and J lost 7 bases, with 12 bases between them. CDR3 residues: CATSRDNVQGEAFF. The CDR3 bases are TGTGCCACCAGCAGAGATAATGTCCAGGGTGAAGCTTTCTTT.

The chain recombines TRBV19 with TRBJ1-1, with D perhaps TRBD1 (5 bases). The CDR3 runs to 13 residues. Germline CDR1 LNHDA, CDR2 SQIVND (reference sequence). V dropped 5 bases and J dropped 2 bases, with 9 bases sitting between them. CDR3 loop: CASSDSLNTEAFF. CDR3 DNA: TGTGCCAGTAGTGACAGCCTAAACACTGAAGCTTTCTTT.

This clonotype has a handful of counts. J is TRBJ2-1 and V is TRBV5-6; no clear D gene. Germline V gives CDR1 SGHDT, CDR2 YYEEEE. CDR3 length: 12 residues. Deletions cut 2 bases from V and 8 bases from J, with 8 bases between. The CDR3 region is CASSFAVDEQFF. DNA for the CDR3: TGTGCCAGCAGCTTTGCGGTGGATGAGCAGTTCTTC.

The gene calls are TRBV2 and TRBJ2-7; TRBD1 aligns across 10 bases. The CDR3 is 16 amino acids. Germline loops: CDR1 SNHLY, CDR2 FYNNEI. The trim removed 4 bases at V and 3 bases at J, leaving 9 bases unmatched. This CDR3 is CASSGDRGVSNYEQYF. The CDR3 bases are TGTGCCAGCAGTGGGGACAGGGGTGTATCAAACTACGAGCAGTACTTC. The entire variable domain, with the rest obtained from reference TRBV2 and TRBJ2-7, is as follows: EPEVTQTPSHQVTQMGQEVILRCVPISNHLYFYWYRQILGQKVEFLVSFYNNEISEKSEIFDDQFSVERPDGSNFTLKIRSTKLEDSAMYFCASSGDRGVSNYEQYFGPGTRLTVT.

This clonotype has just a few counts. The gene calls are TRBV20-1 and TRBJ2-7, with 7 bases aligning to TRBD1. This CDR3 is built from 15 residues. Trimming at V came to 5 bases and at J to 0 bases, leaving 10 bases not matched to a gene. Per the germline V gene, CDR1 is DFQATT and CDR2 is SNEGSKA (reference sequence). The DNA of the CDR3 is TGCAGTGCTCGGGACAGTAGGGGCACCTCCTACGAGCAGTACTTC. Its translation is CSARDSRGTSYEQYF.

This chain connects TRBV5-4 to TRBJ2-3, with D possibly matching TRBD2 (6 bases). Germline-derived CDR1 and CDR2 are SGHNT and YYREEE (reference sequence). This CDR3 spans 13 amino acids. V was pared by 4 bases and J by 4 bases, with 10 bases between. CDR3 nucleotides: TGTGCCAGCAGCATTGGGAGGCCAGATACGCAGTATTTT. Translating gives CASSIGRPDTQYF.

This clonotype was counted between two and nine times. The chain employs TRBV12-3 or TRBV12-4 and TRBJ2-2; D not resolved. The V and J ends lost 6 bases and 0 bases respectively, with 14 bases between them. The CDR3 sequence is 16 residues long. The CDR3 region is CASRPRKRPNTGELFF. For the CDR3, the DNA is TGTGCCAGCAGACCCCGGAAACGTCCGAACACCGGGGAGCTGTTTTTT.

This clonotype was found many times. The rearrangement uses TRBV7-2 and TRBJ1-2; TRBD1 aligns across 7 bases. Germline V gene lookup returns CDR1 SGHTA and CDR2 FQGNSA. Unmatched junction bases numbered 9, after V lost 7 bases and J lost 1 base. This CDR3 is 15 amino acids long. DNA of the CDR3: TGTGCCAGCACTTCGGACAGGCTAAATAACTATGGCTACACCTTC. The encoded protein is CASTSDRLNNYGYTF.

The chain uses TRBV19 and TRBJ2-4; D might be TRBD2 (6 bases). The CDR3 contains 16 residues. The V end was cut by 6 bases, the J end by 6 bases, with 21 bases between. The germline V gene has CDR1 LNHDA and CDR2 SQIVND (reference sequence). CDR3 region: CASSPVRGIHGNIQYF. The CDR3 region has the DNA TGTGCCAGTAGCCCCGTGCGGGGAATACATGGAAACATTCAGTACTTC.

V and J are TRBV6-1 and TRBJ1-3; 7 bases align to TRBD1. CDR3 length: 15 amino acids. Germline values: CDR1 MNHNS, CDR2 SASEGT. Losses at the gene ends were 0 bases for V and 9 bases for J; bases not matched to a gene: 8. CDR3 in DNA: TGTGCCAGCAGTGAAGCGGAGGGGGCGCGAACCACCATATATTTT. Translating it yields CASSEAEGARTTIYF.

CDR3 in amino acids: CASSLTTSGAGYEQYF. Here the CDR3 DNA reads TGTGCCAGCAGCCTAACTACTAGCGGGGCGGGGTACGAGCAGTACTTC. The chain has TRBV7-2 and TRBJ2-7; 10 nucleotides agree with TRBD2. This CDR3 spans 16 amino acids. Germline assignment: CDR1 SGHTA and CDR2 FQGNSA. Trimming cost V 5 bases and J 4 bases; bases outside gene matches: 11.

This chain joins TRBV5-6 and TRBJ2-7; 7 bases align to TRBD2. There are 15 residues in the CDR3. The V gene's germline CDR1 is SGHDT and CDR2 YYEEEE. Trimming removed 3 bases from V and 6 bases from J; junction bases left unmatched: 12. The CDR3 DNA reads as TGTGCCAGCAGCTCGGCTGGGGGGGTCCGGGGCGAGCAGTACTTC. Protein product: CASSSAGGVRGEQYF.

The chain links TRBV7-2 to TRBJ2-7, with 7 bases matching TRBD1. The junction had 6 bases not matched to a gene; V was cut back by 1 base and J by 3 bases. Germline loops: CDR1 SGHTA, CDR2 FQGNSA. The CDR3 runs to 15 residues. Here the CDR3 DNA reads TGTGCCAGCAGCTTAGGATCGACAGGGTTCTACGAGCAGTACTTC. Translation gives CASSLGSTGFYEQYF. The full variable domain, rest sourced from reference TRBV7-2 and TRBJ2-7, is GAGVSQSPSNKVTEKGKDVELRCDPISGHTALYWYRQSLGQGLEFLIYFQGNSAPDKSGLPSDRFSAERTGGSVSTLTIQRTQQEDSAVYLCASSLGSTGFYEQYFGPGTRLTVT.

The gene calls are TRBV4-2 and TRBJ2-7; a weak D match, TRBD1 (5 bases). Between the trimmed V and J ends, which lost 0 bases and 1 base, there was a span of 16 bases. Germline CDR1 LGHNA, CDR2 YNFKEQ. The CDR3 loop spans 17 amino acids. The CDR3 protein is CASSQDGTGRSSYEQYF. For the CDR3, the DNA is TGTGCCAGCAGCCAAGACGGTACAGGCCGATCTTCCTACGAGCAGTACTTC.

The table lists this clonotype with a few counts. The chain uses TRBV7-8 and TRBJ1-1; a weak D match, TRBD1 (5 bases). CDR3 length equals 14 residues. Between the trimmed V and J ends, which lost 1 base and 8 bases, there was a span of 14 bases. Germline V lookup: CDR1 SGHVS, CDR2 FQNEAQ. CDR3 sequence (DNA): TGTGCCAGCAGCTTAGTGCCGGGGGAAACCGAAGCTTTCTTT. The encoded protein is CASSLVPGETEAFF.